This passage covers 7 T cell receptor beta chains from one sample sequenced in a study of shared clonotypes between healthy human individuals. Clones were read by immunoSEQ multiplex PCR, and TCRdb kept only the in-frame ones, dropping some. The sample comprises millions of clones, around 95% of which are singletons, and about 0.13% rests with the top ten. Sequencing was carried out using naive CD4+ T cells sorted from blood. The subset: CD45RA+ positively selected. These receptors originate from a man younger than 30 in good health.

The J gene is TRBJ2-7, the V gene TRBV27, with 8 bases lining up with TRBD1. This CDR3 spans 18 amino acids. V gave up 4 bases and J gave up 0 bases; unmatched junction bases: 14. The germline V gene has CDR1 MNHEY and CDR2 SMNVEV (reference sequence). The CDR3 DNA is TGTGCCAGCAGTTCCGGCAGGGGGCGCCGCTTATCCTCCTACGAGCAGTACTTC. This translates into CASSSGRGRRLSSYEQYF.

This chain connects TRBV5-1 to TRBJ2-5; D is ambiguous. The CDR3 loop spans 17 amino acids. Trimming removed 0 bases from V and 4 bases from J, with 19 bases in between. Per the germline V gene, CDR1 is SGHRS and CDR2 is YFSETQ. Here the CDR3 DNA reads TGCGCCAGCAGCTTGGGGTCGGCGAGGAGAGTGGGAGAGACCCAGTACTTC. Translated: CASSLGSARRVGETQYF. Using reference TRBV5-1 and TRBJ2-5 for the parts outside the CDR3, the full variable domain is KAGVTQTPRYLIKTRGQQVTLSCSPISGHRSVSWYQQTPGQGLQFLFEYFSETQRNKGNFPGRFSGRQFSNSRSEMNVSTLELGDSALYLCASSLGSARRVGETQYFGPGTRLLVL.

CDR3 bases: TGTGCCAGCTCACCGGGGGAAGGCTTCGAGCAGTACTTC. Its translation: CASSPGEGFEQYF. The chain has TRBV18 and TRBJ2-7; D possibly matches TRBD1 or TRBD2 (5 bases each). CDR1 is KGHSH, CDR2 LQKENI, per germline. This CDR3 spans 13 amino acids. Trimming left V 3 bases short and J 6 bases short, with 12 bases between.

The CDR3: CASSPIGHNGNSPLHF. CDR3 nucleotide sequence: TGTGCCAGCAGCCCCATCGGACACAACGGTAATTCACCCCTCCACTTT. The V call is TRBV14, the J call TRBJ1-6; TRBD1 might be the D (5 bases). Trimming pared 4 bases from V and 6 bases from J, leaving 16 bases between. The CDR3 runs 16 residues. CDR1 and CDR2 from the germline V gene are SGHDN and FVKESK.

CDR3 amino acids: CATKSAYGYTF. CDR3 DNA sequence: TGTGCCACCAAATCCGCCTATGGCTACACCTTC. The rearrangement uses TRBV15 and TRBJ1-2; D is ambiguous. The CDR3 is 11 amino acids. Per the germline V gene, CDR1 is LNHNV and CDR2 is YYDKDF (reference sequence). The ends were cut back, 7 bases at V and 4 bases at J, with 7 bases in the middle.

The chain is built from TRBV11-2 and TRBJ1-4, with 9 bases aligning to TRBD1. After removal of 1 base from V and 5 bases from J, the junction contained 14 bases not matched to a gene. CDR3 size: 19 residues. CDR1 and CDR2 from the germline V gene are SGHAT and FQNNGV. CDR3 residues: CASSLGVGTGSVGNEKLFF. The CDR3 bases are TGTGCCAGCAGCTTAGGAGTCGGGACAGGGTCGGTTGGCAATGAAAAACTGTTTTTT.

The rearrangement uses TRBV10-3 and TRBJ1-2; D remains ambiguous. With 8 bases removed from V and 10 bases from J, the gap between germline ends came to 20 bases. Germline lookup yields CDR1 ENHRY and CDR2 SYGVKD. This CDR3 has 13 amino acids. In DNA form, the CDR3 reads TGTGCCATCGTCGCCGGTCCAGGAGGGTACTACACCTTC. It codes for CAIVAGPGGYYTF.